What follows are 32 T cell receptor beta chains derived from one specimen sequenced in a study of vaccination and CD4 T cells after COVID-19. No antigen is known for these receptors. Researchers used the Oncomine TCR Beta short-read assay to sequence DNA from cultured CD4+ T cells. TCRdb used MiXCR to reprocess the PCR reads, holding one entry per CDR3 protein. The sample shows tens of thousands of distinct CDR3 sequences, approximately 32% of them seen only once. Time point denoted: late sampling 161 to 241 days after vaccination in three convalescent patients. The treatment was: approximately 9-day PBMC culture with coronavirus spike peptide pools or control peptides (ViraFEST assay). This sample comprised CD4+ T cells from blood, cultured in vitro, obtained about 7 months after SARS-CoV-2 vaccination. All receptors come from a human donor who had recovered from COVID-19.

This clonotype was seen a few times. J is TRBJ1-1 and V is TRBV7-2; the D is unclear. CDR1 and CDR2 from the germline V gene are SGHTA and FQGNSA. V dropped 0 bases and J dropped 0 bases, with 5 bases sitting between them. CDR3 length equals 14 residues. The CDR3 loop reads CASSLASLNTEAFF. The CDR3 region has the DNA TGTGCCAGCAGCTTAGCCAGTCTGAACACTGAAGCTTTCTTT.

The chain uses TRBV2 and TRBJ2-7; TRBD1 aligns across 9 bases. The V gene end was trimmed by 7 bases and the J gene end by 4 bases; junction bases not matched to a gene: 5. There are 13 residues in the CDR3. Per germline, CDR1 SNHLY and CDR2 FYNNEI. The CDR3, as DNA: TGTGCCAGCAAGAGACAGGGGGTATACGAGCAGTACTTC. Translated: CASKRQGVYEQYF.

This clonotype is labeled medium-sized. The chain combines TRBV6-2 or TRBV6-3 with TRBJ1-1; D is uncertain. This CDR3 contains 12 residues. The V gene lost 2 bases and the J gene lost 3 bases, with 4 bases spanning the gap. The V gene's germline CDR1 is MNHEY and CDR2 SVGEGT. The CDR3 reads CASSYRDTEAFF. CDR3 DNA sequence: TGTGCCAGCAGTTACAGGGACACTGAAGCTTTCTTT.

By sample share, this clonotype is medium-sized. This chain connects TRBV7-3 to TRBJ2-5; the D gene is possibly TRBD2 (5 bases). The CDR3 is 13 residues long. Between the trimmed V and J ends, which lost 6 bases and 4 bases, there was a span of 12 bases. Looked up from germline, CDR1 is SGHTA and CDR2 is FQGTGA. The CDR3 DNA follows: TGTGCCAGCAGTCTAAGCGGCCCAGAGACCCAGTACTTC. Translation gives CASSLSGPETQYF.

In this sample, this clonotype turned up a few times. The chain recombines TRBV7-9 with TRBJ1-3; D may be TRBD1 (6 bases). From germline, CDR1 is SEHNR and CDR2 FQNEAQ (reference sequence). The CDR3 is 16 amino acids. Between the trimmed V and J ends, which lost 5 bases and 2 bases, there was a span of 16 bases. The CDR3: CASSAAGTYAGNTIYF. The CDR3 nucleotides are TGTGCCAGCAGCGCCGCCGGGACATACGCTGGAAACACCATATATTTT. The full variable domain, with the rest looked up from reference TRBV7-9 and TRBJ1-3, is DTGVSQNPRHKITKRGQNVTFRCDPISEHNRLYWYRQTLGQGPEFLTYFQNEAQLEKSRLLSDRFSAERPKGSFSTLEIQRTEQGDSAMYLCASSAAGTYAGNTIYFGEGSWLTVV.

The chain has TRBV20-1 and TRBJ2-7; 9 bases map to TRBD1. This CDR3 contains 15 residues. CDR1 and CDR2 from the germline V gene are DFQATT and SNEGSKA (reference sequence). The ends lost 2 bases at V and 4 bases at J; junction bases unmatched: 9. Here the CDR3 DNA reads TGCAGTGCTAGACGGACCGACAGGGGGGTGTACGAGCAGTACTTC. Protein sequence: CSARRTDRGVYEQYF.

This chain connects TRBV6-5 to TRBJ1-1; D may be TRBD1 (6 bases). From germline, CDR1 is MNHEY and CDR2 SVGAGI. The V end lost 0 bases, the J end lost 8 bases, and 16 bases lay between the germline ends. The CDR3 runs 15 residues. DNA of the CDR3: TGTGCCAGCAGTTACTCCGGCAGGGGAGGCTCAGAAGCTTTCTTT. It codes for CASSYSGRGGSEAFF.

V gene TRBV7-9 combines with J gene TRBJ2-5; D ambiguous. Germline loops: CDR1 SEHNR, CDR2 FQNEAQ (reference sequence). The V gene lost 5 bases and the J gene lost 4 bases, with 8 bases spanning the gap. There are 12 residues in the CDR3. In nucleotides, the CDR3 is TGTGCCAGCAGCCCGGGTAGAGAGACCCAGTACTTC. This sequence encodes CASSPGRETQYF.

The V and J genes are TRBV11-1 and TRBJ2-1; D is uncertain. The CDR3 has 11 residues. V was pared by 5 bases and J by 2 bases, with 1 base between. Germline-derived CDR1 and CDR2 are SGHAT and FQDESV (reference sequence). Here the CDR3 reads CASSPYNEQFF. The CDR3 bases are TGTGCCAGCAGCCCCTACAATGAGCAGTTCTTC.

This sequence joins TRBV10-3 and TRBJ2-1, with TRBD2 identical over 16 bases. With V trimmed by 0 bases and J by 7 bases, 9 bases remained unmatched. The V gene's germline CDR1 is ENHRY and CDR2 SYGVKD. This CDR3 is 19 amino acids long. The CDR3 here is CAISESRGTSGRAHNEQFF. The CDR3 nucleotides read TGTGCCATCAGTGAGTCTCGGGGGACTAGCGGGAGGGCCCATAATGAGCAGTTCTTC.

This clonotype has only a few counts. The V call is TRBV6-5, the J call TRBJ2-1; no firm D call. This CDR3 comprises 15 residues. Germline CDR1 reads MNHEY; CDR2 reads SVGAGI. Trimming shortened V by 2 bases and J by 0 bases, and 8 bases separated the two germline ends. The CDR3 DNA sequence: TGTGCCAGCAGTTACCTCGCTTACTCCTACAATGAGCAGTTCTTC. Protein sequence: CASSYLAYSYNEQFF.

This clonotype was counted a few times. This chain uses TRBV6-1 with TRBJ1-2; D remains ambiguous. The length of the CDR3 is 12 residues. Trimming shortened V by 7 bases and J by 2 bases, and 8 bases separated the two germline ends. CDR1 MNHNS and CDR2 SASEGT come from the germline V gene. CDR3: CASTGDNYGYTF. The CDR3 nucleotides are TGTGCCAGCACCGGAGACAACTATGGCTACACCTTC.

V gene TRBV11-3 combines with J gene TRBJ2-1, with a tentative D call TRBD2 (6 bases). The germline CDR1 and CDR2 sequences are SGHNT and YENEEA. The CDR3 spans 13 residues. V shed 5 bases and J shed 9 bases, with 14 bases lying between them. The DNA for the CDR3 is TGTGCCAGCAGCCATACCCCTAGCGCTGAGCAGTTCTTC. This translates into CASSHTPSAEQFF.

This chain uses TRBV6-6 with TRBJ2-3, with a weak D call TRBD2 (6 bases). Germline V gene data show CDR1 as MNHNY and CDR2 as SVGAGI (reference sequence). This CDR3 contains 18 residues. V was clipped by 0 bases and J by 1 base, with 17 bases between them. DNA for the CDR3: TGTGCCAGCAGTTACTCGAGTTTTGGCGGGGCTGGCACAGATACGCAGTATTTT. Translated: CASSYSSFGGAGTDTQYF.

To note about this clonotype: One junction end disagrees with the germline gene, perhaps due to a read error. The chain joins TRBV6-1 to TRBJ1-2; D is undetermined. CDR3 size: 13 residues. The germline V gene encodes CDR1 MNHNS and CDR2 SASEGT. In DNA form, the CDR3 reads TGTGCCAGCAGTGCAGAGCACAACTATGGCCACACCTTC. This sequence encodes CASSAEHNYGHTF.

The chain carries TRBV15 and TRBJ2-5; 14 nucleotides line up with TRBD2. This CDR3 is built from 18 residues. J lost 2 bases, V lost 1 base, and 6 bases had no gene match. Looked up from germline, CDR1 is LNHNV and CDR2 is YYDKDF (reference sequence). The CDR3 DNA follows: TGTGCCACCAGCAGAGGGACTAGCGGGGGGTCAGTTCAAGAGACCCAGTACTTC. Translating it yields CATSRGTSGGSVQETQYF.

This clonotype has more than one count but fewer than ten. The rearrangement uses TRBV19 and TRBJ2-7; maybe TRBD1 (5 bases). Germline V CDR1 and CDR2: LNHDA, SQIVND (reference sequence). The CDR3 contains 13 residues. V was trimmed by 8 bases and J by 5 bases, leaving 16 bases between them. CDR3 protein: CASASRGSDEQYF. CDR3 bases: TGTGCCAGTGCCTCTAGGGGATCGGACGAGCAGTACTTC.

This clonotype was observed at least ten times. The chain combines TRBV20-1 with TRBJ1-1; no clear D. Trimming stripped 2 bases from V and 5 bases from J, with 9 bases between. This CDR3 spans 12 amino acids. Germline CDR1 is DFQATT and CDR2 is SNEGSKA (reference sequence). CDR3 sequence (DNA): TGCAGTGCTAGACTGGGGAGGACTGAAGCTTTCTTT. This sequence encodes CSARLGRTEAFF.

J is TRBJ2-5 and V is TRBV11-3; possible D gene TRBD1, 6 bases. Trimming took 5 bases from V and 9 from J, leaving 19 bases between them. CDR1 is SGHNT, CDR2 YENEEA, per germline. This CDR3 has 14 residues. CDR3 nucleotides: TGTGCCAGCAGCACTTGGGACGCCGCAGGGGCCCAGTACTTC. Translation: CASSTWDAAGAQYF.

This chain uses TRBV20-1 with TRBJ2-7; 8 bases map to TRBD1. Per germline, CDR1 DFQATT and CDR2 SNEGSKA (reference sequence). The J segment lost 6 bases and the V segment lost 1 base, leaving 8 bases of the junction unmatched. This CDR3 is built from 14 residues. The CDR3 DNA reads as TGCAGTGCTAGAGTCAGGACAGGGAGCTCCGAGCAGTACTTC. It encodes CSARVRTGSSEQYF.

This clonotype was seen only a few times. This chain connects TRBV6-4 to TRBJ2-7; TRBD2 aligns across 11 bases. Germline CDR1 MRHNA, CDR2 SNTAGT. The V and J ends lost 7 bases and 3 bases, in that order; junction bases with no gene match: 11. The length of the CDR3 is 16 residues. The CDR3 sequence is CASIPEQTSGSYEQYF. The CDR3 DNA is TGTGCCAGCATCCCAGAGCAAACTAGCGGGAGCTACGAGCAGTACTTC.

This clonotype occurred once. The chain employs TRBV18 and TRBJ2-5; TRBD2 might be the D (6 bases). The germline gives CDR1 KGHSH, CDR2 LQKENI. The CDR3 has 15 residues. V lost 2 bases, J lost 3 bases, and 13 bases lay in between. CDR3 coding DNA: TGTGCCAGCTCACCATTCTCCGGCGGGAAAGAGACCCAGTACTTC. Its protein is CASSPFSGGKETQYF. The entire variable domain, with the rest obtained from reference TRBV18 and TRBJ2-5, is as follows: NAGVMQNPRHLVRRRGQEARLRCSPMKGHSHVYWYRQLPEEGLKFMVYLQKENIIDESGMPKERFSAEFPKEGPSILRIQQVVRGDSAAYFCASSPFSGGKETQYFGPGTRLLVL.

V gene TRBV10-3 combines with J gene TRBJ2-1; TRBD2 aligns across 7 bases. Losses at the gene ends were 4 bases for V and 4 bases for J; bases not matched to a gene: 7. The CDR3 contains 15 residues. Germline assignment: CDR1 ENHRY and CDR2 SYGVKD. Written as DNA, the CDR3 is TGTGCCATCAGTGCCAATCTAGCGGAATACAATGAGCAGTTCTTC. It codes for CAISANLAEYNEQFF.

The V gene is TRBV7-3, the J gene TRBJ2-6; D ambiguous. The ends were cut back, 5 bases at V and 4 bases at J, with 15 bases in the middle. The CDR3 is made up of 16 amino acids. Germline V lookup: CDR1 SGHTA, CDR2 FQGTGA. CDR3 residues: CASSLTGGEGANVLTF. In DNA, the CDR3 is TGTGCCAGCAGCCTCACCGGCGGAGAAGGGGCCAACGTCCTGACTTTC. Combining the CDR3 with reference TRBV7-3 and TRBJ2-6 gives the whole variable domain GAGVSQTPSNKVTEKGKYVELRCDPISGHTALYWYRQSLGQGPEFLIYFQGTGAADDSGLPNDRFFAVRPEGSVSTLKIQRTERGDSAVYLCASSLTGGEGANVLTFGAGSRLTVL.

J is TRBJ2-5 and V is TRBV19, with a tentative D call TRBD1 (6 bases). The CDR3 length is 16 residues. Germline V lookup: CDR1 LNHDA, CDR2 SQIVND (reference sequence). The ends were cut back, 3 bases at V and 4 bases at J, with 18 bases in the middle. DNA for the CDR3: TGTGCCAGTAGTATGGATTTTAGGGGGTCGCTAGAGACCCAGTACTTC. It encodes CASSMDFRGSLETQYF.

The V gene is TRBV20-1, the J gene TRBJ1-2; D is unclear. The CDR3 length is 14 residues. CDR1 and CDR2 from the germline V gene are DFQATT and SNEGSKA (reference sequence). Trimming left V 3 bases short and J 3 bases short, with 14 bases between. The CDR3 region has the DNA TGCAGTGCTAGCCCACAATCGGGATACTATGGCTACACCTTC. This codes for CSASPQSGYYGYTF.

The gene calls are TRBV6-1 and TRBJ2-5, with 7 bases lining up with TRBD1. After removal of 7 bases from V and 4 bases from J, the junction contained 9 bases not matched to a gene. The CDR3 has 14 residues. Germline lookup yields CDR1 MNHNS and CDR2 SASEGT. The CDR3 protein is CASNVDRNIETQYF. The CDR3 DNA reads TGTGCCAGCAATGTGGACAGGAACATAGAGACCCAGTACTTC.

The V call is TRBV2, the J call TRBJ1-6; D gene ambiguous. Trimming removed 2 bases from V and 9 bases from J, with 14 bases in between. CDR1 SNHLY and CDR2 FYNNEI come from the germline V gene. The CDR3 length is 15 residues. In DNA, the CDR3 is TGTGCCAGCAGTGAATACGGGAGCGGTGGTTCACCCCTCCACTTT. Translating it yields CASSEYGSGGSPLHF. The full variable domain, rest sourced from reference TRBV2 and TRBJ1-6, is EPEVTQTPSHQVTQMGQEVILRCVPISNHLYFYWYRQILGQKVEFLVSFYNNEISEKSEIFDDQFSVERPDGSNFTLKIRSTKLEDSAMYFCASSEYGSGGSPLHFGNGTRLTVT.

This clonotype is classed as medium-sized. The rearrangement joins TRBV6-1 to TRBJ1-6; D is possibly TRBD1 (5 bases). The length of the CDR3 is 16 residues. With 2 bases removed from V and 10 bases from J, the gap between germline ends came to 18 bases. Germline values: CDR1 MNHNS, CDR2 SASEGT. CDR3: CASSEQPGLSSSPLHF. CDR3 nucleotide sequence: TGTGCCAGCAGTGAACAGCCGGGGCTGTCCTCATCACCCCTCCACTTT.

The chain couples TRBV20-1 to TRBJ1-2, with D possibly being TRBD1 (6 bases). The CDR3 contains 11 residues. CDR1 and CDR2 (germline): DFQATT, SNEGSKA (reference sequence). V dropped 5 bases and J dropped 6 bases, with 10 bases sitting between them. CDR3 protein: CSAEQGDGYTF. The CDR3, as DNA: TGCAGTGCTGAACAGGGAGATGGCTACACCTTC.

The chain carries TRBV7-2 and TRBJ1-4; TRBD1 aligns across 7 bases. Germline CDR1 reads SGHTA; CDR2 reads FQGNSA. Trimming took 5 bases from V and 11 from J; bases not matched to a gene: 8. The CDR3 totals 13 residues. CDR3 nucleotide sequence: TGTGCCAGCAGCACCCTCGACAGGGCGAAACTGTTTTTT. Protein sequence: CASSTLDRAKLFF.

The V call is TRBV15, the J call TRBJ1-1; perhaps TRBD1 as D (5 bases). CDR3 length: 15 amino acids. Germline values: CDR1 LNHNV, CDR2 YYDKDF (reference sequence). Trimming took 1 base from V and 9 from J, leaving 18 bases between them. CDR3 sequence reads: CATSRGDGGVPKAFF. CDR3 DNA: TGTGCCACCAGCAGAGGAGATGGGGGAGTTCCTAAAGCTTTCTTT.